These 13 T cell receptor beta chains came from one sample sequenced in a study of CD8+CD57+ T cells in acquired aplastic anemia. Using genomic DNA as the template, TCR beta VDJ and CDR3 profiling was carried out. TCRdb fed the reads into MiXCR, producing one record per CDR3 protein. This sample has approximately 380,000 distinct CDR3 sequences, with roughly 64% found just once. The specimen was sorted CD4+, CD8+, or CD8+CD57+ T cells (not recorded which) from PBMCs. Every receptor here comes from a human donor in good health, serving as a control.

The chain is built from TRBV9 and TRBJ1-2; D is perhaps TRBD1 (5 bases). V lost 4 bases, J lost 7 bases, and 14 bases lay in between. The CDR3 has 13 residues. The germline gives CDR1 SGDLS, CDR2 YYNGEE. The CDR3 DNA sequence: TGTGCCAGCAGCCCAAAAAGGGGCTCTGGCTACACCTTC. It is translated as CASSPKRGSGYTF. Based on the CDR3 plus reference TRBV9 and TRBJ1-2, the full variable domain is DSGVTQTPKHLITATGQRVTLRCSPRSGDLSVYWYQQSLDQGLQFLIQYYNGEERAKGNILERFSAQQFPDLHSELNLSSLELGDSALYFCASSPKRGSGYTFGSGTRLTVV.

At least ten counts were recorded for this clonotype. The CDR3 spells CASDLRGSGDEQFF. CDR3 nucleotide sequence: TGTGCCAGCGATCTCCGGGGTAGCGGCGATGAGCAGTTCTTC. The V gene is TRBV2, the J gene TRBJ2-1; a weak D match, TRBD2 (6 bases). V dropped 8 bases and J dropped 8 bases, with 19 bases sitting between them. The V gene's germline CDR1 is SNHLY and CDR2 FYNNEI. The CDR3 has 14 residues.

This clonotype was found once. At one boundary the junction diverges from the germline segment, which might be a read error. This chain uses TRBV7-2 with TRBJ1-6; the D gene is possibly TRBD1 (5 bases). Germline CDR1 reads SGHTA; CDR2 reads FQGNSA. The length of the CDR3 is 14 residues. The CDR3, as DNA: TGTGCCAGCAGCTTAGACAACCTAGCGGGACCCCGCCACTTT. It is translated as CASSLDNLAGPRHF.

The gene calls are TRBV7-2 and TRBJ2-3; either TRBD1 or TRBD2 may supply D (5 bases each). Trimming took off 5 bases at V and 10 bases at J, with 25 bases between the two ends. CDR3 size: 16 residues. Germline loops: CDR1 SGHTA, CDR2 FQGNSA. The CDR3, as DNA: TGTGCCAGCAGCGCGCCCGCGCCGGGGCGTGAAGCTTCGCAGTATTTT. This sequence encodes CASSAPAPGREASQYF. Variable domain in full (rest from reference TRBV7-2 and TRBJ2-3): GAGVSQSPSNKVTEKGKDVELRCDPISGHTALYWYRQSLGQGLEFLIYFQGNSAPDKSGLPSDRFSAERTGGSVSTLTIQRTQQEDSAVYLCASSAPAPGREASQYFGPGTRLTVL.

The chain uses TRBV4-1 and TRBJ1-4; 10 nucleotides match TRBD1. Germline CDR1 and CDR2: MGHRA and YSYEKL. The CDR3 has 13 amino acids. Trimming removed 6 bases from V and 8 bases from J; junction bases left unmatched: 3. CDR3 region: CASRPTGGEKLFF. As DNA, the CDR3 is TGCGCCAGCAGGCCGACAGGGGGCGAAAAACTGTTTTTT.

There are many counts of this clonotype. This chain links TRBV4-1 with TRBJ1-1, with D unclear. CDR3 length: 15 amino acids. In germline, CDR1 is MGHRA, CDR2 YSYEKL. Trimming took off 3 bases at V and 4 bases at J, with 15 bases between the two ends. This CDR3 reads CASSQALRVGTEAFF. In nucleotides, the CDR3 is TGCGCCAGCAGCCAGGCCTTGAGGGTCGGCACTGAAGCTTTCTTT.

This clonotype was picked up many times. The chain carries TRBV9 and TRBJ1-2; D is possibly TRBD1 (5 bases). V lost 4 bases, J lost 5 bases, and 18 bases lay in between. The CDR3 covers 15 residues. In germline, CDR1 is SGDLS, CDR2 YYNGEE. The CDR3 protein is CASSPRETDVYGYTF. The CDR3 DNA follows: TGTGCCAGCAGCCCCCGCGAGACAGACGTTTATGGCTACACCTTC. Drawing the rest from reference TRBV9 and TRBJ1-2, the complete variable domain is DSGVTQTPKHLITATGQRVTLRCSPRSGDLSVYWYQQSLDQGLQFLIQYYNGEERAKGNILERFSAQQFPDLHSELNLSSLELGDSALYFCASSPRETDVYGYTFGSGTRLTVV.

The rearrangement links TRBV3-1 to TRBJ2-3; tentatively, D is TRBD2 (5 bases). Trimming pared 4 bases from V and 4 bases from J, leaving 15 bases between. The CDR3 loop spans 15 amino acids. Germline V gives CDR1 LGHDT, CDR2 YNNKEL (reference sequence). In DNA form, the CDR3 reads TGTGCCAGCAGCCCGCCGGAGCTGGGAGCAGATACGCAGTATTTT. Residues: CASSPPELGADTQYF.

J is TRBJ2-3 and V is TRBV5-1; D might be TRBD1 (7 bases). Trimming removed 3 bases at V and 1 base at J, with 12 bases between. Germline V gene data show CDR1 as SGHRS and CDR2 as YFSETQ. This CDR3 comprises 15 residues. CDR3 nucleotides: TGCGCCAGCAGCTATACAGGGGAGGGCACAGATACGCAGTATTTT. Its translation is CASSYTGEGTDTQYF. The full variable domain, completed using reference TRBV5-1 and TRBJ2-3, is KAGVTQTPRYLIKTRGQQVTLSCSPISGHRSVSWYQQTPGQGLQFLFEYFSETQRNKGNFPGRFSGRQFSNSRSEMNVSTLELGDSALYLCASSYTGEGTDTQYFGPGTRLTVL.

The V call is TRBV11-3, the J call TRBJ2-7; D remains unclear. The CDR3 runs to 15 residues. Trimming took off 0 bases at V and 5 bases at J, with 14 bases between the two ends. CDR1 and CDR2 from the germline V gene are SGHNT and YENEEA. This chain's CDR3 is CASSLDLGRWDEQYV. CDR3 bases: TGTGCCAGCAGCTTAGATCTTGGACGGTGGGACGAGCAGTACGTC.

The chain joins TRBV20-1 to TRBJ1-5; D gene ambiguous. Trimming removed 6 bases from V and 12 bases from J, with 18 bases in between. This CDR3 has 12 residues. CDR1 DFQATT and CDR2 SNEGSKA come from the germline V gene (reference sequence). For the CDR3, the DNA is TGCAGTGCCGAGAGACTAGTCACGGACCAGCATTTT. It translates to CSAERLVTDQHF.

The CDR3 DNA reads TGTGCCAGCAGTCACGGGGGGGCGAAAAATCAGCCCCAGCATTTT. It specifies CASSHGGAKNQPQHF. The genes are TRBV12-3 or TRBV12-4 and TRBJ1-5; a weak D match, TRBD1 (6 bases). With 5 bases removed from V and 4 bases from J, the gap between germline ends came to 15 bases. The CDR3 spans 15 residues.

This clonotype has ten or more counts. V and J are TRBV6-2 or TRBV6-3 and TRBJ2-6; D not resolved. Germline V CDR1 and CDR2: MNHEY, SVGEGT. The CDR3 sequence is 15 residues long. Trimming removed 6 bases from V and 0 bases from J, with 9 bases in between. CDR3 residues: CASRYKASGANVLTF. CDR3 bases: TGTGCCAGCAGGTATAAGGCCTCTGGGGCCAACGTCCTGACTTTC.